This T cell receptor (beta chain) was sequenced during a study of brain T cells in children with intractable seizures. General observations from the study: Pre-surgery blood may have been undersampled, hiding some clones.

CDR3 length: 12 residues. Assay: immunoSEQ multiplex PCR; the TCRdb copy retains only in-frame clones and omits some. The data hold around 80,000 clones, with around 91% observed a single time. This clone was seen more than once but under ten times. Its cognate antigen is unknown. The sequenced cases were selected for having the highest brain T cell transcript signatures. The clonotype comes from a girl aged 2 to 10 with Rasmussen encephalitis and intractable seizures. The starting material was peripheral blood, obtained at surgery. V gene TRBV21-1 combines with J gene TRBJ2-2. TRBV21-1 is tagged as a pseudogene. The CDR3 DNA is TGTGCCAGCAGCAAAGAGATCGGGGAGCTGTTTTTT. Its translation is CASSKEIGELFF.